Listed here is a single T cell receptor (beta chain). The target antigen is unknown. The sample originates from a study of cytomegalovirus exposure and HLA in healthy donors. Trimming took off 0 bases at V and 0 bases at J, with 10 bases between the two ends. CDR3 length: 15 residues. The germline V gene has CDR1 SGDLS and CDR2 YYNGEE. Study results and limitations: In a later analysis, at a false discovery rate of 0.05, over 15,000 TCR beta sequences matched HLA alleles. Most TCR beta V segments were productive about 87% or about 30% of the time in an earlier analysis. For most TCR sequences rarity was the rule, although some public TCRs occurred in many donors. As a later analysis showed, a missense DCLRE1C variant was linked to trimming of TCR beta V- and J-genes.

The PCR contained 60 Vbeta and 13 Jbeta primers. Libraries were prepared by immunoSEQ multiplex PCR; TCRdb keeps only in-frame clonotypes and omits some of them. The sample has 150,000 or so clones, more than 75% seen once. This sequence was found in a man aged 25-45 years in good health and CMV-seropositive. The genes are TRBV9 and TRBJ2-7; perhaps TRBD1 as D (6 bases). Sequencing input: PBMCs. The CDR3 sequence: CASSVGTEPSYEQYF. The DNA of the CDR3 is TGTGCCAGCAGCGTAGGGACAGAACCCTCCTACGAGCAGTACTTC.